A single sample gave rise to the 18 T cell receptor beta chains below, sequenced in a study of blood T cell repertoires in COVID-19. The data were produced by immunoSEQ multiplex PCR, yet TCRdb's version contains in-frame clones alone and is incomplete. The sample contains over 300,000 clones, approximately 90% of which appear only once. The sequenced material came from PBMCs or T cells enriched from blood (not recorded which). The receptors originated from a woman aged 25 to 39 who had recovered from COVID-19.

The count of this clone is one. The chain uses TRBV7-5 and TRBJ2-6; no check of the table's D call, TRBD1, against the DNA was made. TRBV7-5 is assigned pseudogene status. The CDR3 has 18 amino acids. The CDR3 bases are TGTGCCAGAAGCCGATCCGGGACATTCCACTCTGGGGCCAACGTCCTGACTTTC. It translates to CARSRSGTFHSGANVLTF.

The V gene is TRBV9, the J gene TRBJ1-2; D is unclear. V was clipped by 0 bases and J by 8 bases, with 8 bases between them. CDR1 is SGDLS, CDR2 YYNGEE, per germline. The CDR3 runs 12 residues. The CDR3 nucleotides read TGTGCCAGCAGCGTAGCTGGGGAGGGCTACACCTTC. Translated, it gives CASSVAGEGYTF.

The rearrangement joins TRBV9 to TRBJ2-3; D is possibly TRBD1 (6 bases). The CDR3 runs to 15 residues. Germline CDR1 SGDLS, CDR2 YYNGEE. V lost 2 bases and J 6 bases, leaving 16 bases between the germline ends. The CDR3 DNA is TGTGCCAGCAGCGTCATGGACAGTCTAACCGATACGCAGTATTTT. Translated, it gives CASSVMDSLTDTQYF. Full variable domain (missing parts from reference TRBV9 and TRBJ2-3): DSGVTQTPKHLITATGQRVTLRCSPRSGDLSVYWYQQSLDQGLQFLIQYYNGEERAKGNILERFSAQQFPDLHSELNLSSLELGDSALYFCASSVMDSLTDTQYFGPGTRLTVL.

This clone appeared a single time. In DNA form, the CDR3 reads TGTGCCAGTAGGCCTAGGGGGCGCGGCTATGGCTACACCTTC. Amino acids: CASRPRGRGYGYTF. The V and J genes are TRBV19 and TRBJ1-2; TRBD1 matches at 7 bases. Per germline, CDR1 LNHDA and CDR2 SQIVND (reference sequence). V lost 6 bases, J lost 4 bases, and 8 bases stayed unmatched. This CDR3 has 14 residues.

CDR3 sequence: CASSLGSHRATNEKLFF. Here the CDR3 DNA reads TGTGCCAGCAGCTTAGGCTCCCACAGGGCAACTAATGAAAAACTGTTTTTT. The V call is TRBV5-8, the J call TRBJ1-4, with TRBD1 as a possible D gene (6 bases). V lost 2 bases and J 0 bases, leaving 14 bases between the germline ends. The CDR3 covers 17 residues. Germline loops: CDR1 SGHTS, CDR2 YDEGEE.

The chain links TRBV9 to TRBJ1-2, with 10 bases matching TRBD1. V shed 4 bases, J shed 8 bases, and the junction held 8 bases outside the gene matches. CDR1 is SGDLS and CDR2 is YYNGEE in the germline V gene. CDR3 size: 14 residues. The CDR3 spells CASSPGTGVLGYTF. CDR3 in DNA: TGTGCCAGCAGCCCCGGGACAGGGGTGTTAGGCTACACCTTC.

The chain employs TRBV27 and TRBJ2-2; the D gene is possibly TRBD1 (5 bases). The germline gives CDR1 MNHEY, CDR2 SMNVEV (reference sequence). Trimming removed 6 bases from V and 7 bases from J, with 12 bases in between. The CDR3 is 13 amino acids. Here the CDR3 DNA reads TGTGCCAGCAGGCCCCAGGGCTTCGGGGAGCTGTTTTTT. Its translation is CASRPQGFGELFF.

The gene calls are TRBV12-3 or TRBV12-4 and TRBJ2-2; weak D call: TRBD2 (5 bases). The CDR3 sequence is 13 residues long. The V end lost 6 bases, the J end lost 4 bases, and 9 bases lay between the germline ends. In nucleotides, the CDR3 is TGTGCCAGCAGCCGGGGAAGCACCGGGGAGCTGTTTTTT. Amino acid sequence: CASSRGSTGELFF.

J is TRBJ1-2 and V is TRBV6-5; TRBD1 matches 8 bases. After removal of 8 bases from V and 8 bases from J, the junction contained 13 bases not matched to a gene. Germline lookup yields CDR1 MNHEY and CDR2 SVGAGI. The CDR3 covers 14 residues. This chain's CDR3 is CASRRPGQGGGYTF. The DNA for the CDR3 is TGTGCCAGCCGGAGACCAGGACAGGGTGGAGGCTACACCTTC.

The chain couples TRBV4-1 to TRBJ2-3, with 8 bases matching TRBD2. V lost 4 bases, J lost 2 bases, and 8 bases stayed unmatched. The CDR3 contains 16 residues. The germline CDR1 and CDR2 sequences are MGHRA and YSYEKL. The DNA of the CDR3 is TGCGCCAGCAGCCTGGGCGGGGGGCCGCCCACAGATACGCAGTATTTT. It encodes CASSLGGGPPTDTQYF.

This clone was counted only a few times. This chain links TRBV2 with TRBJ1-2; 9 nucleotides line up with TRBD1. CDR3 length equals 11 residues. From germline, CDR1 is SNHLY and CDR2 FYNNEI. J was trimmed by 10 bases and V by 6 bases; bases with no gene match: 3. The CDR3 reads CASRGQGDYTF. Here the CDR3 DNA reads TGTGCCAGCAGGGGACAGGGTGACTACACCTTC. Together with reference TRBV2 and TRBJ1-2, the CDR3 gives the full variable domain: EPEVTQTPSHQVTQMGQEVILRCVPISNHLYFYWYRQILGQKVEFLVSFYNNEISEKSEIFDDQFSVERPDGSNFTLKIRSTKLEDSAMYFCASRGQGDYTFGSGTRLTVV.

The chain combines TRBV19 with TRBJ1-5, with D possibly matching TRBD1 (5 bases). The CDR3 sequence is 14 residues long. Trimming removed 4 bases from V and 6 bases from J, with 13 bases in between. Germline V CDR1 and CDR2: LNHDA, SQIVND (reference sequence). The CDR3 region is CASSTAGEGQPQHF. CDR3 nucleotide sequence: TGTGCCAGTAGTACGGCGGGGGAAGGTCAGCCCCAGCATTTT.

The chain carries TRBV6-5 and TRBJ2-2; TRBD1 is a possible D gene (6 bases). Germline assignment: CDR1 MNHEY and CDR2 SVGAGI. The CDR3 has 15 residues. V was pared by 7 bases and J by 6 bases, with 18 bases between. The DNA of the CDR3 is TGTGCCAGCACCCCCAGGGGCACCCTTCCCGGGGAGCTGTTTTTT. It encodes CASTPRGTLPGELFF.

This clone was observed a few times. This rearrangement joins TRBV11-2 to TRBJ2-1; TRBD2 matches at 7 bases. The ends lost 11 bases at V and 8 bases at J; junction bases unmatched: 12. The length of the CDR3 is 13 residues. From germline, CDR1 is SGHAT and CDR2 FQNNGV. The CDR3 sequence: CAVTAASGDEQFF. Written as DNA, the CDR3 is TGTGCCGTCACTGCCGCTAGCGGCGATGAGCAGTTCTTC.

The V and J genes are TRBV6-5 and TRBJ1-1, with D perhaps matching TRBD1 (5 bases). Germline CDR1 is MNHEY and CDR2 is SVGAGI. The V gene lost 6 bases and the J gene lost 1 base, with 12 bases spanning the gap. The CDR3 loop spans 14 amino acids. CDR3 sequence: CASRKLDKNTEAFF. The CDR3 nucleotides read TGTGCCAGCAGAAAGTTGGACAAGAACACTGAAGCTTTCTTT.

CDR3 loop: CATSSEQGLGSGNTIYF. The CDR3 DNA follows: TGTGCCACCAGCAGTGAACAGGGATTAGGCTCTGGAAACACCATATATTTT. The rearrangement uses TRBV15 and TRBJ1-3, with a possible D match to TRBD1 (6 bases). The CDR3 runs to 17 residues. Looked up from germline, CDR1 is LNHNV and CDR2 is YYDKDF (reference sequence). The V and J ends lost 3 bases and 0 bases respectively, with 15 bases between them.

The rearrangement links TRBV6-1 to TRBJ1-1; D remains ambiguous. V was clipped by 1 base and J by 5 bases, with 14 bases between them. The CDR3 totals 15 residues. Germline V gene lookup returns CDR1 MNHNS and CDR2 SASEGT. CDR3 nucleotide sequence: TGTGCCAGCAGTGAAGACGGCCGGGGATGGACTGAAGCTTTCTTT. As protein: CASSEDGRGWTEAFF.

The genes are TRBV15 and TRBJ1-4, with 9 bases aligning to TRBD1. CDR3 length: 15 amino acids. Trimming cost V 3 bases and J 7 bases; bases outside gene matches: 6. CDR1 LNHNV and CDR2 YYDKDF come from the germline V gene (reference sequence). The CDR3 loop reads CATSRDRGSGEKLFF. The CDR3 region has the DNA TGTGCCACCAGCAGGGACAGGGGTTCAGGTGAAAAACTGTTTTTT.